This TCR beta chain was obtained from a study of blood T cell repertoires in COVID-19. As for the study in general: In each case, the material was cDNA or gDNA derived from T cells, B-cell-depleted T cells, or PBMCs.

CDR1 LNHDA and CDR2 SQIVND come from the germline V gene (reference sequence). Trimming cost V 5 bases and J 3 bases, with 13 bases left between them. The CDR3 consists of 15 residues. Clones were sequenced by immunoSEQ multiplex PCR, and TCRdb holds only the in-frame ones, with some missing. The sample records about 270,000 clones, about 88% being singletons. Participants were aged roughly 18 to 89 years, lived in 20 to 25 US areas, and enrolled virtually. Membership in each cohort depended on participant-reported clinical history. Recovered status in Cohort 3 required two negative PCRs, clearance, or symptom resolution.

The receptor was isolated from a woman aged 50 to 60 who had recovered from COVID-19. The rearrangement joins TRBV19 to TRBJ1-4, with D possibly being TRBD1 (5 bases). Sample: PBMCs or T cells enriched from blood (not recorded which). This CDR3 is CASSLQDTSNEKLFF. Here the CDR3 DNA reads TGTGCCAGTAGTTTACAGGACACTTCTAATGAAAAACTGTTTTTT.